This is a list of T cell receptor beta chains from one sample in a study. TCRdb's table, derived via immunoSEQ multiplex PCR, lists solely in-frame clones and lacks some. The data show about 68,000 clones, with 90% to 95% seen just once and roughly 4.5% held by the top ten. Sequenced: PBMCs. The receptors were sampled from a man between 40 and 49 years old with rheumatoid arthritis. The conserved cysteine and the conserved F or W are not part of the CDR3 here.

>TRBV7-2|TRBJ1-1
ASSLARRGTLNTEAF
>TRBV6-5|TRBJ1-2
ASSYSKAVNYGYT
>TRBV14|TRBJ1-1
ASSRALNTEAF
>TRBV6-2/TRBV6-3|TRBJ2-5
ASSYYRGFRELAGEETQY
>TRBV5-8|TRBJ1-3
ASSLGGRYGNTIY
>TRBV18|TRBJ1-6
ASSRGTVRDSPLH
>TRBV29-1|TRBJ1-5
SVRDSNQPQH
>TRBV15|TRBJ2-5
ATSSTGRVETQY
>TRBV12-5|TRBJ1-2
ASGRDSAYYGYT
>TRBV14|TRBJ2-1
ASSQNRGLRSNEQF